This entry features one TCR beta chain sequence. Its antigen remains unknown. The sample is drawn from a study of T cell responses to AZD1222 COVID-19 vaccine. About the research overall: Second-dose intervals of approximately 4 or approximately 12 weeks were pooled. Study-level results: Reportedly, nearly half the spike-specific TCRs target unmutated variant regions. The study sampled repertoires only after the peak T cell response. Possibly, clonal diversity was underestimated; donors were largely white British and included more females.

Assay used: immunoSEQ multiplex PCR; TCRdb lists only in-frame clones, some missing. This table has about 130,000 clones, approximately 93% appearing once. Germline V gene sequence: CDR1 SEHNR, CDR2 FQNEAQ (reference sequence). Trimming left V 2 bases short and J 1 base short, with 11 bases between. This CDR3 comprises 15 residues. Sequencing used peripheral blood, obtained on day 0 of AZD1222 vaccination. The sequence came from an adult in good health. The rearrangement links TRBV7-9 to TRBJ1-1; no firm D call. For the CDR3, the DNA is TGTGCCAGCAGCTTATTAGAGGGCGGGAACACTGAAGCTTTCTTT. Amino acids: CASSLLEGGNTEAFF.